This paragraph reports one T cell receptor (beta chain). The antigen remains unidentified. Trimming cost V 2 bases and J 12 bases; bases outside gene matches: 4. The CDR3 contains 14 residues. In germline, CDR1 is MNHEY, CDR2 SVGAGI. Around 30,000 T cell genomes (around 200 ng DNA) went into each sorted-subset replicate. Sequencing used immunoSEQ multiplex PCR; TCRdb keeps in-frame clones, though not all of them. This table has approximately 2.3 million clones, approximately 95% appearing once. These data originate in a study of shared clonotypes between healthy human individuals. Broader study findings: Clonotype sharing among donors likely depends on sequencing depth.

This chain uses TRBV6-5 with TRBJ2-1; 13 bases line up with TRBD2. The sample consisted of naive CD4+ T cells from PBMCs. Subset noted: CD45RA+ positively selected. The sequence derives from a young man in good health. Some clones in this sample may be carry-over from other donors' samples. The CDR3 bases are TGTGCCAGCAGTTACGGCGGGACTAGCGGGACGCAGTTCTTC. It translates to CASSYGGTSGTQFF.